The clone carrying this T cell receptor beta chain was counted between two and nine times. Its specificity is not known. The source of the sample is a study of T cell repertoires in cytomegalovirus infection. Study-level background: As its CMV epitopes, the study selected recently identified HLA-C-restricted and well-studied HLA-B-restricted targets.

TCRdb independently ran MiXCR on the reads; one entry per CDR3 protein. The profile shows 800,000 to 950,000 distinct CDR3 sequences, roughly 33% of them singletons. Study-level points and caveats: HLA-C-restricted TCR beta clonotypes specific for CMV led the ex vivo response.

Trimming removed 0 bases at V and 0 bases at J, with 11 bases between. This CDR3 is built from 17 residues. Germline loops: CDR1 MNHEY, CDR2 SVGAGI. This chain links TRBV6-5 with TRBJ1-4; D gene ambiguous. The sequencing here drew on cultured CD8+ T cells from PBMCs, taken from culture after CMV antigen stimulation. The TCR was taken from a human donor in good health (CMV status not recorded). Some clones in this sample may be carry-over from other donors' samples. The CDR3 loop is CASSYSRAGATNEKLFF. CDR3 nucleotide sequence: TGTGCCAGCAGTTACTCGCGGGCCGGTGCAACTAATGAAAAACTGTTTTTT.